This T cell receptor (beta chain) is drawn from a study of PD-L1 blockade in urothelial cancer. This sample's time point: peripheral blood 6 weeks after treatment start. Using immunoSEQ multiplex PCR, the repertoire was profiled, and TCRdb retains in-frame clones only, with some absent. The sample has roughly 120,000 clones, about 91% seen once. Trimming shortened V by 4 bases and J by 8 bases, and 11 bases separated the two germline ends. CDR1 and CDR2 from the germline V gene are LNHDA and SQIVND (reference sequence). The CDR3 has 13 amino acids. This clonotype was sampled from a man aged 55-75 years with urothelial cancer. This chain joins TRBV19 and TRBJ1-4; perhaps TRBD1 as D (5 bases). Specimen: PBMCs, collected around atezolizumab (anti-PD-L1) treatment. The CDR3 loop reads CASSTMGGEKLFF. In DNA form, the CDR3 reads TGTGCCAGTAGTACTATGGGGGGGGAAAAACTGTTTTTT.